The 10 T cell receptor beta chains reported below all come from one sample, sequenced in a study of OX40 agonist ivuxolimab in advanced cancers. The library was built by means of the immunoSEQ multiplex PCR assay. TCRdb's version of the immuneACCESS table is confined to in-frame rearrangements and falls short of the full clone set. An unresolved V gene accounts for under half of the shortfall where checked; the remainder is of unknown origin. In this sample the table shows 55,000 to 65,000 clones, around 92% of which occur a single time. The leading ten clones occupy 20% to 30% of the sample. This sample comprised CD4+ or CD8+ T cells sorted from blood, obtained in a trial of the OX40 agonist ivuxolimab. The source of these receptors is an adult with an advanced solid tumor such as melanoma, head and neck, liver or kidney cancer.

The table lists this clone with a count of one. The rearrangement links TRBV4-3 to TRBJ1-2; 7 nucleotides agree with TRBD1. Germline V CDR1 and CDR2: LGHNA, YSLEER. CDR3 length: 14 residues. V was pared by 0 bases and J by 8 bases, with 6 bases of the junction left unmatched. The CDR3 sequence is CASSQDEGAYGYTF. The CDR3 DNA reads TGCGCCAGCAGCCAAGATGAGGGGGCGTACGGCTACACCTTC.

The rearrangement links TRBV6-5 to TRBJ2-5, with D maybe TRBD1 (5 bases). The CDR3 is 13 residues long. Germline V lookup: CDR1 MNHEY, CDR2 SVGAGI. V lost 2 bases and J 3 bases, leaving 7 bases between the germline ends. The CDR3 protein is CASSYAGKETQYF. CDR3 DNA sequence: TGTGCCAGCAGTTACGCAGGGAAAGAGACCCAGTACTTC.

This chain connects TRBV28 to TRBJ1-1; no reliable D call. The CDR3 covers 13 residues. The germline V gene encodes CDR1 MDHEN and CDR2 SYDVKM. The V and J ends lost 3 bases and 2 bases respectively, with 7 bases between them. CDR3 region: CASSFGSNTEAFF. CDR3 coding DNA: TGTGCCAGCAGTTTTGGGTCCAACACTGAAGCTTTCTTT. Filled out from reference TRBV28 and TRBJ1-1, the complete variable domain reads DVKVTQSSRYLVKRTGEKVFLECVQDMDHENMFWYRQDPGLGLRLIYFSYDVKMKEKGDIPEGYSVSREKKERFSLILESASTNQTSMYLCASSFGSNTEAFFGQGTRLTVV.

The chain employs TRBV6-1 and TRBJ1-1, with D possibly TRBD1 on 5 matching bases. Germline lookup yields CDR1 MNHNS and CDR2 SASEGT. Trimming shortened V by 4 bases and J by 0 bases, and 15 bases separated the two germline ends. The CDR3 loop spans 16 amino acids. The CDR3 sequence is CASSGTIPGLNTEAFF. CDR3 in DNA: TGTGCCAGCAGTGGGACAATTCCAGGCCTGAACACTGAAGCTTTCTTT.

CDR3 region: CASSPPPITDTQYF. DNA for the CDR3: TGTGCCAGCAGCCCCCCCCCAATTACAGATACGCAGTATTTT. The rearrangement links TRBV5-8 to TRBJ2-3, with no clear D. Per the germline V gene, CDR1 is SGHTS and CDR2 is YDEGEE. There are 14 residues in the CDR3. V lost 4 bases to trimming and J lost 3 bases, with 12 bases between them.

The gene calls are TRBV28 and TRBJ2-7, with D possibly matching TRBD2 (5 bases). This CDR3 is 14 amino acids long. The germline CDR1 and CDR2 sequences are MDHEN and SYDVKM. Deletions cut 6 bases from V and 1 base from J, with 13 bases between. The CDR3 region has the DNA TGTGCCAGCAGCCCTATGGGAGTGTCCTACGAGCAGTACTTC. This gives the protein CASSPMGVSYEQYF.

This chain uses TRBV11-1 with TRBJ2-1; TRBD2 matches at 9 bases. CDR3 length equals 15 residues. The germline V gene encodes CDR1 SGHAT and CDR2 FQDESV (reference sequence). With V trimmed by 1 base and J by 7 bases, 5 bases remained unmatched. The CDR3 region is CASSLVAGVRNEQFF. The DNA of the CDR3 is TGTGCCAGCAGCTTAGTAGCGGGAGTTCGAAATGAGCAGTTCTTC.

The V gene is TRBV4-2, the J gene TRBJ1-1, with 8 nucleotides matching TRBD1. V shed 4 bases, J shed 7 bases, and the junction held 5 bases outside the gene matches. Germline V CDR1 and CDR2: LGHNA, YNFKEQ. The CDR3 has 13 residues. CDR3 loop: CASSPGTGGEAFF. The CDR3 coding sequence is TGTGCCAGCAGCCCCGGGACAGGAGGTGAAGCTTTCTTT.

V is TRBV4-3 and J is TRBJ2-1, with TRBD2 matching 11 bases. V was pared by 2 bases and J by 7 bases, with 13 bases of the junction left unmatched. CDR3 size: 18 residues. Germline V lookup: CDR1 LGHNA, CDR2 YSLEER. CDR3 amino acids: CASSQTLAGGESPNEQFF. DNA of the CDR3: TGCGCCAGCAGCCAAACATTAGCGGGGGGGGAATCTCCGAATGAGCAGTTCTTC.

The V call is TRBV16, the J call TRBJ2-1; possibly TRBD1 for D (5 bases). In germline, CDR1 is KGHSY, CDR2 FQNENV. Deletions cut 5 bases from V and 0 bases from J, with 11 bases between. CDR3 length equals 15 residues. The CDR3 sequence: CASSEQDPSYNEQFF. The CDR3, as DNA: TGTGCCAGCAGCGAACAGGACCCCTCCTACAATGAGCAGTTCTTC.